The TCR beta chain under discussion was sequenced for a study of cytomegalovirus exposure and HLA in healthy donors. Study findings and constraints: Among the sequence variants, a highly shared cluster was likely an artifact of sequencing.

Unmatched junction bases numbered 1, after V lost 1 base and J lost 5 bases. CDR1 and CDR2 from the germline V gene are LNHDA and SQIVND (reference sequence). This CDR3 is 15 amino acids long. Details on this clone: Its antigen is not identified.

While unrecorded immune exposures were likely, the donors were nominally healthy when sampled. The primer mix had 60 Vbeta and 13 Jbeta primers. The repertoire was sequenced with immunoSEQ multiplex PCR; TCRdb's copy has only in-frame clones and lacks some. This table holds approximately 150,000 clones, 80% to 85% found once. Sequenced input: PBMCs. V and J are TRBV19 and TRBJ2-7, with TRBD2 matching over 14 bases. The receptor was isolated from a man between 25 and 39 years old in good health and CMV-seronegative. The CDR3 protein is CASSIGLAGGNEQYF. The CDR3 DNA reads as TGTGCCAGTAGTATAGGACTAGCGGGAGGGAACGAGCAGTACTTC.